This TCR beta chain was recorded in a study of technical replicates of blood from a handful of donors. The count of this clone is one. The table came from immunoSEQ multiplex PCR; TCRdb's copy has only in-frame clones and leaves some out. The sample lists about 83,000 clones, about 94% occurring once. Germline values: CDR1 SGDLS, CDR2 YYNGEE. CDR3 length equals 13 residues. Between the trimmed V and J ends, which lost 1 base and 7 bases, there was a span of 10 bases. Material: T cells isolated from PBMCs. This chain connects TRBV9 to TRBJ2-3; a possible D gene is TRBD2 (5 bases). The clonotype was recovered from a human donor in good health. The CDR3 here is CASSVTGSNTQYF. Written as DNA, the CDR3 is TGTGCCAGCAGCGTAACGGGGTCAAATACGCAGTATTTT.